These 26 T cell receptor beta chains were all obtained from the same sample, sequenced in a study of blood T cell repertoires in COVID-19. Assay: immunoSEQ multiplex PCR; the TCRdb copy retains only in-frame clones and omits some. The repertoire holds 75,000 to 80,000 clones, with about 87% as singletons. The sequenced sample consisted of peripheral blood. These receptors were taken from a human donor in a cohort sampled during active COVID-19.

This chain uses TRBV2 with TRBJ1-3; 10 positions match TRBD1. The CDR3 runs to 14 residues. The germline gives CDR1 SNHLY, CDR2 FYNNEI. V lost 8 bases and J lost 8; bases outside the gene matches: 9. The CDR3 is CASATGGKGDTIYF. Written as DNA, the CDR3 is TGTGCCAGCGCGACAGGGGGCAAGGGGGACACCATATATTTT.

The CDR3 sequence is CASSPGQGSSYEQYF. As DNA, the CDR3 is TGTGCCAGCAGCCCGGGACAAGGGAGCTCCTACGAGCAGTACTTC. The rearrangement uses TRBV7-6 and TRBJ2-7; perhaps TRBD1 as D (6 bases). Trimming cost V 5 bases and J 0 bases, with 14 bases left between them. The CDR3 spans 15 residues. Looked up from germline, CDR1 is SGHVS and CDR2 is FNYEAQ.

The V call is TRBV6-5, the J call TRBJ1-1; possible D gene TRBD1, 6 bases. Germline-derived CDR1 and CDR2 are MNHEY and SVGAGI. The CDR3 runs 16 residues. V was shortened by 4 bases and J by 2 bases, with 17 bases between the two germline ends. In DNA, the CDR3 is TGTGCCAGCAGTTCCCCAGGAGCGGACAGCAACACTGAAGCTTTCTTT. Amino acid sequence: CASSSPGADSNTEAFF.

The chain employs TRBV5-4 and TRBJ2-5; 10 bases are a match to TRBD2. The CDR3 runs 18 residues. The junction had 16 bases not matched to a gene; V was cut back by 3 bases and J by 5 bases. The germline V gene encodes CDR1 SGHNT and CDR2 YYREEE (reference sequence). The CDR3 DNA reads TGTGCCAGCAGCTCCGGACTAGCGGCTAGAGGCCCGTTTGAGACCCAGTACTTC. Protein: CASSSGLAARGPFETQYF.

V is TRBV5-1 and J is TRBJ1-2; the D gene is possibly TRBD1 (5 bases). The CDR3 sequence is 12 residues long. The V gene's germline CDR1 is SGHRS and CDR2 YFSETQ. Trimming left V 3 bases short and J 4 bases short, with 7 bases between. CDR3 protein: CASSSDSYGYTF. The CDR3 DNA reads TGCGCCAGCAGCTCCGACAGCTATGGCTACACCTTC.

The V and J genes are TRBV28 and TRBJ2-3, with D possibly being TRBD2 (5 bases). Between the trimmed V and J ends, which lost 0 bases and 9 bases, there was a span of 7 bases. CDR1 and CDR2 (germline): MDHEN, SYDVKM. The CDR3 spans 12 residues. CDR3 loop: CASSLWGRTQYF. As DNA, the CDR3 is TGTGCCAGCAGTTTATGGGGGAGAACGCAGTATTTT.

The rearrangement joins TRBV2 to TRBJ1-5; D is unresolved. The CDR3 covers 13 residues. Germline CDR1 and CDR2: SNHLY and FYNNEI. V was shortened by 10 bases and J by 2 bases, with 12 bases between the two germline ends. The CDR3 loop reads CAIQTRGNQPQHF. CDR3 DNA: TGTGCCATACAAACGCGGGGCAATCAGCCCCAGCATTTT.

The V and J genes are TRBV6-5 and TRBJ1-3; the D gene is possibly TRBD1 (5 bases). The V gene's germline CDR1 is MNHEY and CDR2 SVGAGI. The V end was cut by 9 bases, the J end by 4 bases, with 19 bases between. The CDR3 length is 15 residues. The DNA of the CDR3 is TGTGCCAGAACGGTGGGGGGGGACCCGGGAAACACCATATATTTT. Protein sequence: CARTVGGDPGNTIYF.

The chain joins TRBV6-6 to TRBJ2-7, with TRBD2 matching 11 bases. This CDR3 contains 14 residues. Trimming at V came to 2 bases and at J to 6 bases, leaving 3 bases not matched to a gene. In germline, CDR1 is MNHNY, CDR2 SVGAGI (reference sequence). The CDR3 protein is CASSYGLAGVEQYF. In DNA, the CDR3 is TGTGCCAGCAGTTACGGACTAGCGGGCGTCGAGCAGTACTTC.

V gene TRBV27 combines with J gene TRBJ1-2; D unresolved. This CDR3 comprises 11 residues. The germline gives CDR1 MNHEY, CDR2 SMNVEV (reference sequence). Trimming removed 5 bases from V and 4 bases from J, with 5 bases in between. In DNA form, the CDR3 reads TGTGCCAGCAGTCCGGGCTATGGCTACACCTTC. This translates into CASSPGYGYTF.

The genes are TRBV7-9 and TRBJ2-2; 13 nucleotides match TRBD2. Germline-derived CDR1 and CDR2 are SEHNR and FQNEAQ (reference sequence). Trimming at V came to 5 bases and at J to 6 bases, leaving 3 bases not matched to a gene. There are 15 residues in the CDR3. CDR3 coding DNA: TGTGCCAGCAGCCCCGGGACTAGCGGGGCCGGGGAGCTGTTTTTT. Its protein product is CASSPGTSGAGELFF.

CDR3 in DNA: TGTGCCAGTAGTATAGCCGGGAAGAGGACGACTCAGCCCCAGCATTTT. Residues: CASSIAGKRTTQPQHF. V gene TRBV19 combines with J gene TRBJ1-5; no clear D gene. Trimming removed 1 base at V and 6 bases at J, with 16 bases between. The germline gives CDR1 LNHDA, CDR2 SQIVND (reference sequence). The length of the CDR3 is 16 residues.

The chain is built from TRBV5-4 and TRBJ2-1; weak D call: TRBD2 (7 bases). Germline V gives CDR1 SGHNT, CDR2 YYREEE (reference sequence). The CDR3 is 16 residues long. V lost 6 bases and J 7 bases, leaving 23 bases between the germline ends. The CDR3 DNA reads as TGTGCCAGCACCGATGGAGGGGGGGCTGTAGGTAATGAGCAGTTCTTC. It translates to CASTDGGGAVGNEQFF.

The chain carries TRBV7-8 and TRBJ2-7; 7 nucleotides line up with TRBD1. Germline V gene lookup returns CDR1 SGHVS and CDR2 FQNEAQ. The CDR3 totals 16 residues. With 1 base clipped from V and 3 bases from J, the junction kept 9 bases outside the gene matches. CDR3 in DNA: TGTGCCAGCAGCTTAGAGTGGGACAGCAGAAACTACGAGCAGTACTTC. Translated: CASSLEWDSRNYEQYF. Supplemented by reference TRBV7-8 and TRBJ2-7, the full variable domain reads GAGVSQSPRYKVAKRGQDVALRCDPISGHVSLFWYQQALGQGPEFLTYFQNEAQLDKSGLPSDRFFAERPEGSVSTLKIQRTQQEDSAVYLCASSLEWDSRNYEQYFGPGTRLTVT.

V and J are TRBV5-8 and TRBJ2-3, with TRBD1 matching over 7 bases. This CDR3 region has 15 residues. The junction had 5 bases not matched to a gene; V was cut back by 1 base and J by 3 bases. CDR1 is SGHTS and CDR2 is YDEGEE in the germline V gene. The CDR3 sequence is CASSLNRGSTDTQYF. Here the CDR3 DNA reads TGTGCCAGCAGCTTGAACAGGGGTTCAACAGATACGCAGTATTTT. The whole variable domain, filled in from reference TRBV5-8 and TRBJ2-3, reads EAGVTQSPTHLIKTRGQQATLRCSPISGHTSVYWYQQALGLGLQFLLWYDEGEERNRGNFPPRFSGRQFPNYSSELNVNALELEDSALYLCASSLNRGSTDTQYFGPGTRLTVL.

V usage is TRBV3-1 (or the pseudogene TRBV3-2) and J usage is TRBJ1-2; 9 positions agree with TRBD1. The germline V gene encodes CDR1 LGHDT and CDR2 YNNKEL (reference sequence). CDR3 length: 16 residues. Trimming at V came to 0 bases and at J to 7 bases, leaving 9 bases not matched to a gene. The CDR3 bases are TGTGCCAGCAGCCAAGAGCCGGGACAGGGCCCCGGTGGCTACACCTTC. Translating it yields CASSQEPGQGPGGYTF.

This clone was picked up one time. This chain links TRBV30 with TRBJ1-2; no reliable D call. V was pared by 0 bases and J by 1 base, with 6 bases between. The V gene's germline CDR1 is GTSNPN and CDR2 SVGIG (reference sequence). The CDR3 totals 13 residues. The CDR3 spells CAWSVAVNYGYTF. The CDR3 DNA is TGTGCCTGGAGTGTAGCTGTTAACTATGGCTACACCTTC.

This clone was seen a few times. V usage is TRBV28 and J usage is TRBJ1-1; the match to TRBD1 covers 9 bases. Germline V lookup: CDR1 MDHEN, CDR2 SYDVKM. After removal of 5 bases from V and 4 bases from J, the junction contained 8 bases not matched to a gene. This CDR3 has 15 residues. CDR3: CASSLTGGGITEAFF. Written as DNA, the CDR3 is TGTGCCAGCAGTCTCACAGGGGGCGGGATCACTGAAGCTTTCTTT.

The chain joins TRBV13 to TRBJ2-1; 9 nucleotides align to TRBD2. The trim removed 5 bases at V and 0 bases at J, leaving 14 bases unmatched. Per germline, CDR1 PRHDT and CDR2 FYEKMQ (reference sequence). The CDR3 is made up of 19 amino acids. CDR3 region: CASSPMVAGDPFSYNEQFF. CDR3 nucleotide sequence: TGTGCCAGCAGCCCCATGGTAGCGGGAGATCCCTTCTCCTACAATGAGCAGTTCTTC.

The gene calls are TRBV7-2 and TRBJ2-1; a weak D match, TRBD1 (5 bases). Germline CDR1 SGHTA, CDR2 FQGNSA. The CDR3 contains 17 residues. The germline V and J ends were trimmed by 1 base and 6 bases, with 19 bases remaining between them. This CDR3 reads CASSLGSSGRVGNEQFF. Here the CDR3 DNA reads TGTGCCAGCAGCTTAGGGTCATCAGGGCGAGTTGGCAATGAGCAGTTCTTC.

This chain links TRBV19 with TRBJ2-5, with TRBD2 matching 9 bases. The V segment lost 6 bases and the J segment 7 bases; nucleotides outside the gene matches: 15. The CDR3 is made up of 16 amino acids. Germline V gene data show CDR1 as LNHDA and CDR2 as SQIVND (reference sequence). CDR3 DNA: TGTGCCAGTAGCTCCCGGGGGCTAGCGGGGCCCGGGACCCAGTACTTC. As protein: CASSSRGLAGPGTQYF.

The chain joins TRBV7-2 to TRBJ2-3; 16 nucleotides align to TRBD2. Per germline, CDR1 SGHTA and CDR2 FQGNSA. There are 15 residues in the CDR3. With 6 bases clipped from V and 4 bases from J, the junction kept 1 base outside the gene matches. The CDR3: CASRGLAGGPDTQYF. CDR3 sequence (DNA): TGTGCCAGCAGGGGACTAGCGGGGGGGCCAGATACGCAGTATTTT.

This chain connects TRBV9 to TRBJ2-1; perhaps TRBD1 as D (6 bases). CDR1 SGDLS and CDR2 YYNGEE come from the germline V gene. Trimming took off 2 bases at V and 5 bases at J, with 11 bases between the two ends. The CDR3 consists of 14 residues. The CDR3 region is CASSVTGQHNEQFF. CDR3 nucleotides: TGTGCCAGCAGCGTTACCGGACAGCACAATGAGCAGTTCTTC. Filled out from reference TRBV9 and TRBJ2-1, the complete variable domain reads DSGVTQTPKHLITATGQRVTLRCSPRSGDLSVYWYQQSLDQGLQFLIQYYNGEERAKGNILERFSAQQFPDLHSELNLSSLELGDSALYFCASSVTGQHNEQFFGPGTRLTVL.

The chain carries TRBV28 and TRBJ1-5; D unclear. V lost 7 bases to trimming and J lost 1 base, with 5 bases between them. This CDR3 is built from 12 residues. CDR1 is MDHEN and CDR2 is SYDVKM in the germline V gene. DNA for the CDR3: TGTGCCAGCACGGGGAGCAATCAGCCCCAGCATTTT. Amino acid sequence: CASTGSNQPQHF.

This sequence joins TRBV23-1 and TRBJ1-1; D remains unclear. TRBV23-1 is known as an ORF, though its function is uncertain. Trimming took 8 bases from V and 1 from J, leaving 11 bases between them. This CDR3 has 13 amino acids. CDR3 loop: CASPPSGNTEAFF. CDR3 DNA: TGCGCCAGCCCTCCCTCCGGGAACACTGAAGCTTTCTTT.

This chain links TRBV15 with TRBJ2-2; TRBD2 matches 12 bases. V lost 6 bases and J lost 6; bases outside the gene matches: 8. The CDR3 runs to 16 residues. CDR1 and CDR2 from the germline V gene are LNHNV and YYDKDF (reference sequence). As DNA, the CDR3 is TGTGCCACCAGAGATAAGGGACTAGCGGGTCCCGGGGAGCTGTTTTTT. The encoded protein is CATRDKGLAGPGELFF.